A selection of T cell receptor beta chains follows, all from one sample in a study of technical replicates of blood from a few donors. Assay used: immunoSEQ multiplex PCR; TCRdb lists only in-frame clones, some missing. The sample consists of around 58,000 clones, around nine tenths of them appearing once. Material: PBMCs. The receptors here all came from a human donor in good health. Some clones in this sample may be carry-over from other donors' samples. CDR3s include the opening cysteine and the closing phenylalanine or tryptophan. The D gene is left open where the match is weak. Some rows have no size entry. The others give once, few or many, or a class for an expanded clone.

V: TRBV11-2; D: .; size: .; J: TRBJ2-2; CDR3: CASSTGIPGELFF; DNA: TGTGCCAGCAGCACAGGGATCCCCGGGGAGCTGTTTTTT
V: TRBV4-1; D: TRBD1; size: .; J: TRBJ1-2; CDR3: CASSQGAGTGTFGYTF; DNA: TGCGCCAGCAGCCAGGGGGCCGGGACAGGGACATTTGGCTACACCTTC
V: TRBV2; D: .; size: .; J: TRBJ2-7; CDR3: CASSDYYEQYF; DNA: TGTGCCAGCAGCGACTACTACGAGCAGTACTTC
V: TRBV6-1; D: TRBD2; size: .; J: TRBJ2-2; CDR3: CASSAIQRGNTGELFF; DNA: TGTGCCAGCAGTGCGATCCAGCGGGGGAACACCGGGGAGCTGTTTTTT
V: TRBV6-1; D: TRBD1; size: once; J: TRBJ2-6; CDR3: CASTNRGGANVLTF; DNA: TGTGCCAGCACAAACAGGGGTGGGGCCAACGTCCTGACTTTC
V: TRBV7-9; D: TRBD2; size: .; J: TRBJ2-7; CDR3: CASSFTSGRARVPYEQYF; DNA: TGTGCCAGCAGCTTCACTAGCGGGAGGGCCAGGGTTCCCTACGAGCAGTACTTC
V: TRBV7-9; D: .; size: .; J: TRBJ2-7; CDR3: CASSWRGVGVDYEQYF; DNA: TGTGCCAGCAGCTGGAGGGGAGTGGGGGTTGACTACGAGCAGTACTTC
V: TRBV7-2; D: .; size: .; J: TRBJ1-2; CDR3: CASSEFRVYGYTF; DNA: TGTGCCAGCAGCGAGTTCAGGGTCTATGGCTACACCTTC
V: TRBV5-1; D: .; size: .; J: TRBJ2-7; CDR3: CASSLSGGSSYEQYF; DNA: TGCGCCAGCAGCTTGTCCGGGGGAAGCTCCTACGAGCAGTACTTC
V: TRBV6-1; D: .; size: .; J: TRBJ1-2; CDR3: CASSEAESANYGYTF; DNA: TGTGCCAGCAGTGAAGCCGAGTCCGCTAACTATGGCTACACCTTC